The present T cell receptor beta chain was sequenced within a study of cytomegalovirus exposure and HLA in healthy donors. CDR3 length equals 14 residues. Germline CDR1 and CDR2: MNHNS and SASEGT. Trimming cost V 3 bases and J 5 bases, with 13 bases left between them. The PCR contained 60 Vbeta and 13 Jbeta primers. The method was immunoSEQ multiplex PCR; TCRdb's version includes in-frame clones alone and lacks a portion of them. The data contain roughly 150,000 clones, roughly 84% of them singletons. The chain carries TRBV6-1 and TRBJ2-5, with a tentative D call TRBD1 (6 bases). This clonotype was sampled from a woman aged 18 to 35 in good health and CMV-seronegative. The sequencing input was PBMCs. This chain's CDR3 is CASSDWTVRETQYF. The CDR3 DNA sequence: TGTGCCAGCAGTGACTGGACAGTGCGGGAGACCCAGTACTTC.